The 15 T cell receptor beta chains presented below share a single source sample, sequenced in a study of graft-versus-host responses after intestinal transplantation. Measured with immunoSEQ multiplex PCR; TCRdb has only the in-frame clones, and not every one. The sample lists about 25,000 clones; approximately 40% were seen once. The sequencing here drew on alloreactive CD4+ T cells from a mixed lymphocyte reaction culture, taken before intestinal transplant. Subset given: CFSE-low proliferating T cells sorted from roughly six-day pre-transplant mixed lymphocyte reaction (GvH or HvG direction). The receptors stem from a human patient who received an intestinal transplant.

The rearrangement uses TRBV10-2 and TRBJ2-1, with TRBD2 matching over 10 bases. The CDR3 extends over 15 amino acids. The V gene end was trimmed by 6 bases and the J gene end by 1 base; junction bases not matched to a gene: 3. Per germline, CDR1 WSHSY and CDR2 SAAADI. The CDR3 DNA reads as TGCGCCAGCAGAATGACTAGCGGGTCCTACAATGAGCAGTTCTTC. As protein: CASRMTSGSYNEQFF.

The table lists this clone with a few counts. This chain joins TRBV19 and TRBJ2-5; D ambiguous. The CDR3 sequence is 14 residues long. The germline gives CDR1 LNHDA, CDR2 SQIVND (reference sequence). V was shortened by 3 bases and J by 5 bases, with 13 bases between the two germline ends. The CDR3 region is CASSISGTGETQYF. The CDR3 bases are TGTGCCAGTAGTATTTCTGGTACCGGGGAGACCCAGTACTTC.

This chain uses TRBV6-6 with TRBJ1-2; 10 nucleotides line up with TRBD1. Germline CDR1 reads MNHNY; CDR2 reads SVGAGI (reference sequence). The CDR3 covers 16 residues. With V trimmed by 6 bases and J by 0 bases, 7 bases remained unmatched. The chain's CDR3 is CASRGRDRGPNYGYTF. Written as DNA, the CDR3 is TGTGCCAGCAGGGGCCGGGACAGGGGACCTAACTATGGCTACACCTTC.

In this sample, this clone turned up a few times. The chain has TRBV9 and TRBJ2-2, with 11 bases matching TRBD2. CDR1 and CDR2 (germline): SGDLS, YYNGEE. With 2 bases clipped from V and 6 bases from J, the junction kept 3 bases outside the gene matches. The CDR3 has 15 amino acids. This CDR3 reads CASSVLSGGAGELFF. The CDR3 DNA reads as TGTGCCAGCAGCGTCCTTAGCGGGGGGGCCGGGGAGCTGTTTTTT.

The table lists this clone with a few counts. The chain combines TRBV6-5 with TRBJ2-5; possibly TRBD1 for D (6 bases). The CDR3 length is 13 residues. V was cut by 6 bases and J by 6 bases, with 14 bases left in between. Germline V gives CDR1 MNHEY, CDR2 SVGAGI. This CDR3 is CASRIQGPKTQYF. The CDR3 nucleotides are TGTGCCAGCAGAATACAGGGTCCGAAGACCCAGTACTTC.

The chain uses TRBV6-5 and TRBJ2-5; unclear D gene. The J call is uncertain, as TRBJ2-7 better fits the DNA end. This CDR3 has 15 amino acids. From germline, CDR1 is MNHEY and CDR2 SVGAGI. The CDR3 DNA follows: TGTGCCAGCAGTTACTCGATTCACAGACCTAACGAGCAGTACTTC. This codes for CASSYSIHRPNEQYF.

This clone was observed a handful of times. The chain has TRBV7-3 and TRBJ2-6; D unclear. CDR1 SGHTA and CDR2 FQGTGA come from the germline V gene. The CDR3 extends over 13 amino acids. V was pared by 8 bases and J by 0 bases, with 5 bases between. The CDR3 spells CASGSSGANVLTF. In DNA form, the CDR3 reads TGTGCCAGCGGCAGCTCTGGGGCCAACGTCCTGACTTTC.

This clone was detected a few times. The rearrangement uses TRBV5-6 and TRBJ1-6, with TRBD1 as a possible D gene (6 bases). In germline, CDR1 is SGHDT, CDR2 YYEEEE. V gave up 8 bases and J gave up 10 bases, with 16 bases separating them. The CDR3 consists of 13 residues. CDR3 sequence reads: CASTQGFFSPLHF. CDR3 nucleotide sequence: TGTGCCAGTACCCAGGGGTTCTTCTCACCCCTCCACTTT.

About this clone itself: Germline is not matched at one junction end, which may reflect a read error. The chain has TRBV7-9 and TRBJ2-4, with 7 bases lining up with TRBD1. Germline CDR1 is SEHNR and CDR2 is FQNEAQ (reference sequence). The CDR3 length is 15 residues. DNA for the CDR3: TGTGCCAGCAGCTTAGCCGGGACAGTCAAAGACATTCAGTACTTC. Amino acid sequence: CASSLAGTVKDIQYF.

This clone has more than one count but fewer than ten. The CDR3 coding sequence is TGTGCCAGCGGCGGGGGCGCTCCCCTCGGGAATGAGCAGTTCTTC. It is translated as CASGGGAPLGNEQFF. The chain has TRBV6-5 and TRBJ2-1; TRBD2 is a possible D gene (7 bases). Trimming shortened V by 8 bases and J by 7 bases, and 21 bases separated the two germline ends. Germline V gives CDR1 MNHEY, CDR2 SVGAGI. The CDR3 consists of 15 residues.

In this sample, this clone turned up a few times. V is TRBV6-5 and J is TRBJ1-1; D remains ambiguous. This CDR3 has 14 amino acids. V dropped 5 bases and J dropped 1 base, with 11 bases sitting between them. Germline assignment: CDR1 MNHEY and CDR2 SVGAGI. The CDR3 here is CASSREIGNTEAFF. The DNA for the CDR3 is TGTGCCAGCAGTAGAGAGATTGGGAACACTGAAGCTTTCTTT.

The J gene is TRBJ2-3, the V gene TRBV28; D may be TRBD2 (6 bases). V lost 2 bases and J lost 3, with 15 bases in between. Germline CDR1 and CDR2: MDHEN and SYDVKM. This CDR3 has 16 residues. The CDR3 DNA reads as TGTGCCAGCAGTTTAGGGGTTCGGGGGTTGACAGATACGCAGTATTTT. Translation: CASSLGVRGLTDTQYF.

Notes on this clone: The junction shows a germline mismatch at one end, possibly a read error. The chain is built from TRBV9 and TRBJ1-2; D remains ambiguous. Germline V gene data show CDR1 as SGDLS and CDR2 as YYNGEE. The CDR3 is 13 amino acids. The CDR3 protein is CASSVMDWVGVLF. DNA for the CDR3: TGTGCCAGCAGCGTAATGGATTGGGTCGGAGTCCTCTTC.

This chain uses TRBV4-3 with TRBJ1-6; D possibly corresponds to TRBD1 (6 bases). V lost 5 bases and J 6 bases, leaving 14 bases between the germline ends. There are 15 residues in the CDR3. Germline V gives CDR1 LGHNA, CDR2 YSLEER. The chain's CDR3 is CASSTQGNSNSPLHF. For the CDR3, the DNA is TGCGCCAGCAGCACTCAGGGGAATAGTAATTCACCCCTCCACTTT.

This clone was observed a few times. The chain recombines TRBV7-2 with TRBJ1-2, with TRBD1 matching 9 bases. The CDR3 totals 16 residues. With V trimmed by 1 base and J by 3 bases, 6 bases remained unmatched. The germline gives CDR1 SGHTA, CDR2 FQGNSA. CDR3 sequence: CASSLEGTGLDYGYTF. CDR3 in DNA: TGTGCCAGCAGCTTAGAAGGGACAGGGTTGGACTATGGCTACACCTTC.